These 13 T cell receptor beta chains were all obtained from the same sample, sequenced in a study of neurological immune-mediated disorders. TCRdb re-derived calls from the 5' RACE reads in MiXCR, one entry per CDR3 protein. The sample lists around 90,000 distinct CDR3 sequences; about 13% were seen once. As for time point: longitudinal time-point 2. Sequences were obtained from PBMCs. The origin of the receptors is a female donor with HTLV-1-associated myelopathy (HAM/TSP).

This clonotype showed up many times. V and J are TRBV12-3 or TRBV12-4 and TRBJ1-1; TRBD1 matches 10 bases. The CDR3 runs 14 residues. V was clipped by 6 bases and J by 4 bases; unmatched bases: 5. In nucleotides, the CDR3 is TGTGCCAGCAGGTTGGACAGGGGGTTCACTGAAGCTTTCTTT. This sequence encodes CASRLDRGFTEAFF.

In its sample, this clonotype was seen many times. V is TRBV6-5 and J is TRBJ1-1; D gene unclear. Germline values: CDR1 MNHEY, CDR2 SVGAGI. V was trimmed by 4 bases and J by 2 bases, leaving 8 bases between them. The CDR3 is 13 residues long. CDR3 coding DNA: TGTGCCAGCAGTTCCGTATCCAACACTGAAGCTTTCTTT. Translation: CASSSVSNTEAFF.

This clonotype was observed at least ten times. The chain recombines TRBV10-3 with TRBJ2-4; the match to TRBD1 covers 10 bases. Germline CDR1 and CDR2: ENHRY and SYGVKD. The V and J ends lost 3 bases and 6 bases, in that order; junction bases with no gene match: 2. CDR3 size: 14 residues. CDR3 sequence reads: CAISDRDRGNIQYF. CDR3 nucleotide sequence: TGTGCCATCAGTGATAGGGACAGGGGAAACATTCAGTACTTC.

This clonotype was seen at least ten times. The junction differs from germline at one of its ends, possibly a read error. The chain is built from TRBV15 and TRBJ2-7; TRBD1 matches 8 bases. There are 16 residues in the CDR3. Germline CDR1 is LNHNV and CDR2 is YYDKDF (reference sequence). CDR3 sequence (DNA): TGTGCTACCAGCAGAGAGACCGGGACAGGCGCCTACGAGCAGTACTTC. Translation: CATSRETGTGAYEQYF.

Many counts were recorded for this clonotype. The chain carries TRBV13 and TRBJ2-5; D is unresolved. The CDR3 has 12 amino acids. Germline loops: CDR1 PRHDT, CDR2 FYEKMQ (reference sequence). V lost 5 bases and J 3 bases, leaving 7 bases between the germline ends. In DNA form, the CDR3 reads TGTGCCAGCAGCCTTTTTAAAGAGACCCAGTACTTC. This codes for CASSLFKETQYF. Full variable domain (missing parts from reference TRBV13 and TRBJ2-5): AAGVIQSPRHLIKEKRETATLKCYPIPRHDTVYWYQQGPGQDPQFLISFYEKMQSDKGSIPDRFSAQQFSDYHSELNMSSLELGDSALYFCASSLFKETQYFGPGTRLLVL.

This clonotype was detected ten times or more. This rearrangement joins TRBV7-2 to TRBJ1-3; D is unclear. Germline CDR1 and CDR2: SGHTA and FQGNSA. The CDR3 is 14 amino acids. The V end lost 1 base, the J end lost 3 bases, and 7 bases lay between the germline ends. The CDR3 region has the DNA TGTGCCAGCAGCTTAGTGGGCTTTGGAAACACCATATATTTT. Its protein is CASSLVGFGNTIYF.

This clonotype was counted many times. J is TRBJ2-3 and V is TRBV5-1; TRBD2 agrees at 10 bases. This CDR3 has 15 amino acids. From germline, CDR1 is SGHRS and CDR2 YFSETQ. The J segment lost 4 bases and the V segment lost 4 bases, leaving 6 bases of the junction unmatched. The CDR3, as DNA: TGCGCCAGCAGCCCGAGCACTAGCGGGGCAGATACGCAGTATTTT. This sequence encodes CASSPSTSGADTQYF.

Ten or more counts support this clonotype. The chain employs TRBV11-2 and TRBJ1-1; D perhaps matches TRBD1 (5 bases). Germline V lookup: CDR1 SGHAT, CDR2 FQNNGV. The CDR3 covers 14 residues. The V and J ends lost 1 base and 4 bases respectively, with 10 bases between them. The CDR3 spells CASSLVAGSTEAFF. The CDR3 coding sequence is TGTGCCAGCAGCTTAGTGGCAGGGTCCACTGAAGCTTTCTTT.

This clonotype was seen ten or more times. V gene TRBV7-9 combines with J gene TRBJ2-3; a weak D match, TRBD2 (5 bases). This CDR3 comprises 16 residues. Germline values: CDR1 SEHNR, CDR2 FQNEAQ (reference sequence). Trimming took off 7 bases at V and 1 base at J, with 18 bases between the two ends. The CDR3 region is CASTIQLGVRTDTQYF. In DNA form, the CDR3 reads TGTGCCAGCACCATTCAGCTCGGGGTGCGCACAGATACGCAGTATTTT.

This chain connects TRBV4-2 to TRBJ1-6, with TRBD1 identical over 10 bases. The V segment lost 0 bases and the J segment 6 bases; nucleotides outside the gene matches: 5. The CDR3 spans 17 residues. Looked up from germline, CDR1 is LGHNA and CDR2 is YNFKEQ. The CDR3 region has the DNA TGTGCCAGCAGCCAAGAGCCGACAGGGGGCCTTAATTCACCCCTCCACTTT. This encodes CASSQEPTGGLNSPLHF.

Remarks on this clonotype: A much bigger clone sits one base away, suggesting this may be a read error. The chain joins TRBV4-2 to TRBJ1-1; TRBD1 agrees at 10 bases. CDR1 and CDR2 from the germline V gene are LGHNA and YNFKEQ. The CDR3 extends over 18 amino acids. CDR3 DNA: TGTACCAGCAGCCACGACGGGACAGGGGATTTGGAGGACACTGAAGCTTTCTTT. It codes for CTSSHDGTGDLEDTEAFF.

This clonotype was picked up many times. The rearrangement joins TRBV6-1 to TRBJ1-1; D remains unclear. Trimming removed 2 bases from V and 0 bases from J, with 7 bases in between. This CDR3 spans 14 amino acids. CDR1 is MNHNS, CDR2 SASEGT, per germline. The CDR3 sequence: CASSENSLNTEAFF. CDR3 DNA sequence: TGTGCCAGCAGTGAAAACTCCCTGAACACTGAAGCTTTCTTT.

This clonotype was recorded at least ten times. The chain recombines TRBV6-5 with TRBJ1-4; D ambiguous. Germline values: CDR1 MNHEY, CDR2 SVGAGI. Trimming removed 0 bases at V and 0 bases at J, with 5 bases between. The CDR3 is 15 amino acids. The DNA for the CDR3 is TGTGCCAGCAGTTACTCGAGTGCAACTAATGAAAAACTGTTTTTT. This gives the protein CASSYSSATNEKLFF.